Shown below are 30 T cell receptor beta chains from a single sample sequenced in a study of STAT5B mutations in CD4+ large granular lymphocyte leukemia. Method: immunoSEQ multiplex PCR; TCRdb's copy keeps in-frame clones and lacks some. This table has 32,000 or so clones, about 85% appearing once. The sequenced sample was CD4+ T cells from blood buffy coats. The receptor set was obtained from a human donor in good health.

The chain carries TRBV15 and TRBJ2-5; D call uncertain. Germline V gene data show CDR1 as LNHNV and CDR2 as YYDKDF (reference sequence). V was cut by 0 bases and J by 5 bases, with 7 bases left in between. The CDR3 has 13 amino acids. The CDR3 sequence is CATSRESTETQYF. The CDR3 nucleotides read TGTGCCACCAGCAGAGAGAGCACCGAGACCCAGTACTTC. The whole variable domain, remainder taken from reference TRBV15 and TRBJ2-5, is DAMVIQNPRYQVTQFGKPVTLSCSQTLNHNVMYWYQQKSSQAPKLLFHYYDKDFNNEADTPDNFQSRRPNTSFCFLDIRSPGLGDTAMYLCATSRESTETQYFGPGTRLLVL.

The V call is TRBV7-2, the J call TRBJ1-2; tentatively, D is TRBD1 (6 bases). Germline V gene sequence: CDR1 SGHTA, CDR2 FQGNSA. This CDR3 has 16 residues. V was pared by 1 base and J by 8 bases, with 20 bases between. Here the CDR3 reads CASSLEQGPGQGGYTF. The CDR3, as DNA: TGTGCCAGCAGCTTAGAACAGGGCCCTGGGCAAGGCGGCTACACCTTC.

This clone was seen a single time. This chain's CDR3 is CASSQGVSNQPQHF. In nucleotides, the CDR3 is TGTGCCAGCAGCCAGGGGGTCTCCAATCAGCCCCAGCATTTT. The chain has TRBV5-5 and TRBJ1-5, with TRBD1 identical over 7 bases. The CDR3 is 14 residues long. Per the germline V gene, CDR1 is SGHKS and CDR2 is YYEKEE (reference sequence). Losses at the gene ends were 4 bases for V and 3 bases for J; bases not matched to a gene: 4.

The chain links TRBV6-5 to TRBJ2-7; TRBD1 matches 10 bases. V lost 6 bases, J lost 4 bases, and 6 bases stayed unmatched. Germline V gene lookup returns CDR1 MNHEY and CDR2 SVGAGI. The CDR3 consists of 14 residues. This CDR3 reads CASSRQGAKYEQYF. DNA of the CDR3: TGTGCCAGCAGCCGACAGGGGGCAAAATACGAGCAGTACTTC.

The chain is built from TRBV29-1 and TRBJ2-3; D uncertain. Germline CDR1 and CDR2: SQVTM and ANQGSEA. The CDR3 runs to 12 residues. The V gene lost 7 bases and the J gene lost 6 bases, with 14 bases spanning the gap. The chain's CDR3 is CSALSMGDTQYF. In DNA form, the CDR3 reads TGCAGCGCCCTCTCCATGGGGGATACGCAGTATTTT.

The V call is TRBV7-2, the J call TRBJ2-1; 11 positions match TRBD2. CDR3 length: 16 residues. V shed 5 bases, J shed 7 bases, and the junction held 10 bases outside the gene matches. Germline-derived CDR1 and CDR2 are SGHTA and FQGNSA. CDR3 coding DNA: TGTGCCAGCAGCCGCGTAGCGGGAGGGCCCCCAAATGAGCAGTTCTTC. As protein: CASSRVAGGPPNEQFF.

The chain uses TRBV9 and TRBJ1-3; the D gene is possibly TRBD1 (6 bases). Per germline, CDR1 SGDLS and CDR2 YYNGEE. This CDR3 is built from 16 residues. V dropped 2 bases and J dropped 4 bases, with 16 bases sitting between them. CDR3 DNA sequence: TGTGCCAGCAGCGTCGCACTGGGGGCGCAAGGAAACACCATATATTTT. Protein: CASSVALGAQGNTIYF.

There are a few counts of this clone. The rearrangement links TRBV6-6 to TRBJ1-1; possibly TRBD1 for D (5 bases). The CDR3 has 13 residues. Deletions cut 6 bases from V and 5 bases from J, with 13 bases between. Germline values: CDR1 MNHNY, CDR2 SVGAGI (reference sequence). The CDR3 coding sequence is TGTGCCAGCAGACCCGGGGGGAGAACTGAAGCTTTCTTT. Protein: CASRPGGRTEAFF.

The chain has TRBV14 and TRBJ2-5; D is possibly TRBD1 (5 bases). V was clipped by 4 bases and J by 5 bases, with 20 bases between them. Germline V gives CDR1 SGHDN, CDR2 FVKESK. There are 16 residues in the CDR3. This CDR3 reads CASSRGGAAGWETQYF. The CDR3 nucleotides read TGTGCCAGCAGCCGCGGTGGGGCCGCCGGTTGGGAGACCCAGTACTTC.

The CDR3 coding sequence is TGTGCCAGCAGCTTAGCAGGGACGAGCGGGGAGCTGTTTTTT. Translated: CASSLAGTSGELFF. V is TRBV7-3 and J is TRBJ2-2; D could derive from TRBD1 or TRBD2 (5 bases each). Germline CDR1 SGHTA, CDR2 FQGTGA. Trimming took off 2 bases at V and 7 bases at J, with 11 bases between the two ends. The CDR3 consists of 14 residues.

Concerning this clone: Additional DNA sequences in this sample encode the identical CDR3. V gene TRBV19 combines with J gene TRBJ1-1; D might be TRBD1 (6 bases). The CDR3 runs 13 residues. The germline V and J ends were trimmed by 6 bases and 0 bases, with 8 bases remaining between them. Germline CDR1 reads LNHDA; CDR2 reads SQIVND (reference sequence). CDR3 nucleotides: TGTGCCAGTAGGGACAGCATGAACACTGAAGCTTTCTTT. Protein product: CASRDSMNTEAFF.

This clone has just one count. This sequence joins TRBV7-2 and TRBJ2-1, with TRBD2 matching 9 bases. The CDR3 totals 15 residues. V shed 0 bases, J shed 6 bases, and the junction held 3 bases outside the gene matches. Germline CDR1 is SGHTA and CDR2 is FQGNSA. The CDR3 nucleotides read TGTGCCAGCAGCTTAGCAGCGGGAGGTCTCAATGAGCAGTTCTTC. As protein: CASSLAAGGLNEQFF.

The sample holds a few counts of this clone. The chain couples TRBV19 to TRBJ2-2, with 7 bases matching TRBD2. CDR1 and CDR2 from the germline V gene are LNHDA and SQIVND (reference sequence). The length of the CDR3 is 12 residues. Trimming cost V 6 bases and J 6 bases; bases outside gene matches: 1. Here the CDR3 reads CASRGRAGELFF. Written as DNA, the CDR3 is TGTGCCAGTAGGGGGAGGGCCGGGGAGCTGTTTTTT.

The rearrangement links TRBV19 to TRBJ2-7; D could derive from TRBD1 or TRBD2 (6 bases each). The CDR3 runs 14 residues. In germline, CDR1 is LNHDA, CDR2 SQIVND (reference sequence). V lost 5 bases and J 3 bases, leaving 14 bases between the germline ends. Written as DNA, the CDR3 is TGTGCCAGTAGTGAGGGGGGCTGGGACTACGAGCAGTACTTC. Residues: CASSEGGWDYEQYF.

The rearrangement links TRBV7-2 to TRBJ1-4; D remains ambiguous. V dropped 2 bases and J dropped 8 bases, with 12 bases sitting between them. Germline values: CDR1 SGHTA, CDR2 FQGNSA. The CDR3 contains 14 residues. DNA for the CDR3: TGTGCCAGCAGCTTAAACACTGGAGGGGAAAAACTGTTTTTT. This translates into CASSLNTGGEKLFF.

The rearrangement uses TRBV4-3 and TRBJ2-1, with TRBD2 as a possible D gene (6 bases). Germline values: CDR1 LGHNA, CDR2 YSLEER. V lost 4 bases and J lost 2, with 12 bases in between. The CDR3 is made up of 15 amino acids. In DNA form, the CDR3 reads TGCGCCAGCAGCCTCCGGGAGAACCCCTACAATGAGCAGTTCTTC. Amino acid sequence: CASSLRENPYNEQFF.

This clone was counted a single time. The V gene is TRBV27, the J gene TRBJ2-1; 12 bases agree with TRBD1. The trim removed 5 bases at V and 8 bases at J, leaving 7 bases unmatched. CDR3 size: 15 residues. CDR1 MNHEY and CDR2 SMNVEV come from the germline V gene (reference sequence). The CDR3 DNA follows: TGTGCCAGCAGTCGCCCCGGGACAGGGGGCCATGAGCAGTTCTTC. It specifies CASSRPGTGGHEQFF.

This rearrangement joins TRBV4-1 to TRBJ2-1; 9 nucleotides line up with TRBD1. V shed 0 bases, J shed 3 bases, and the junction held 6 bases outside the gene matches. The CDR3 loop spans 17 amino acids. Germline CDR1 is MGHRA and CDR2 is YSYEKL. The CDR3 is CASSQERDRANYNEQFF. DNA of the CDR3: TGCGCCAGCAGCCAAGAGAGGGACAGGGCGAACTACAATGAGCAGTTCTTC.

This clone appeared a single time. The V call is TRBV7-9, the J call TRBJ2-5; 7 bases match TRBD2. In germline, CDR1 is SEHNR, CDR2 FQNEAQ (reference sequence). This CDR3 is 14 amino acids long. Trimming at V came to 0 bases and at J to 4 bases, leaving 2 bases not matched to a gene. CDR3 residues: CASSLAGGVETQYF. The CDR3 DNA sequence: TGTGCCAGCAGCTTAGCTGGGGGGGTAGAGACCCAGTACTTC.

The chain links TRBV6-1 to TRBJ2-7; D is possibly TRBD1 (7 bases). CDR1 is MNHNS, CDR2 SASEGT, per germline. The CDR3 has 13 residues. V dropped 0 bases and J dropped 12 bases, with 15 bases sitting between them. CDR3 sequence: CASSEAWQGGRYF. The CDR3 DNA reads as TGTGCCAGCAGTGAAGCCTGGCAGGGGGGTCGGTACTTC.

The chain uses TRBV5-4 and TRBJ2-1; D is ambiguous. V shed 0 bases and J shed 5 bases, with 15 bases lying between them. Germline V gene sequence: CDR1 SGHNT, CDR2 YYREEE (reference sequence). The CDR3 is 16 amino acids. CDR3 loop: CASSLGSTRPNNEQFF. CDR3 bases: TGTGCCAGCAGCTTGGGTAGCACCCGACCCAACAATGAGCAGTTCTTC.

By its share, this clone is medium-sized. The CDR3 nucleotides read TGTGCCAGCAGCGTAGGCGGTAGGGGAGATGAAAAACTGTTTTTT. This translates into CASSVGGRGDEKLFF. The chain combines TRBV9 with TRBJ1-4; possibly TRBD1 for D (5 bases). Germline loops: CDR1 SGDLS, CDR2 YYNGEE. Trimming cost V 0 bases and J 6 bases, with 12 bases left between them. This CDR3 is built from 15 residues.

This chain links TRBV5-1 with TRBJ2-1; 7 bases map to TRBD1. Germline assignment: CDR1 SGHRS and CDR2 YFSETQ. V was pared by 5 bases and J by 5 bases, with 7 bases of the junction left unmatched. This CDR3 is 14 amino acids long. The DNA of the CDR3 is TGCGCCAGCAGAAGACAGGGTGCCGACAATGAGCAGTTCTTC. Amino acid sequence: CASRRQGADNEQFF. The full variable domain, its missing parts supplied by reference TRBV5-1 and TRBJ2-1, is KAGVTQTPRYLIKTRGQQVTLSCSPISGHRSVSWYQQTPGQGLQFLFEYFSETQRNKGNFPGRFSGRQFSNSRSEMNVSTLELGDSALYLCASRRQGADNEQFFGPGTRLTVL.

The table lists this clone with a count of one. The chain recombines TRBV7-3 with TRBJ2-5; D call uncertain. V was trimmed by 5 bases and J by 3 bases, leaving 10 bases between them. Per the germline V gene, CDR1 is SGHTA and CDR2 is FQGTGA. The CDR3 extends over 13 amino acids. CDR3 nucleotide sequence: TGTGCCAGCAGCCCCGAGCCAAAAGAGACCCAGTACTTC. Amino acid sequence: CASSPEPKETQYF.

This clone appeared a single time. This chain connects TRBV29-1 to TRBJ1-1; D is ambiguous. The ends were cut back, 7 bases at V and 7 bases at J, with 10 bases in the middle. The CDR3 runs to 10 residues. CDR1 is SQVTM, CDR2 ANQGSEA, per germline. The CDR3 region is CSAQRVEAFF. The CDR3 DNA reads TGCAGCGCCCAACGGGTTGAAGCTTTCTTT.

The chain links TRBV7-8 to TRBJ2-5; D unresolved. This CDR3 comprises 14 residues. The germline gives CDR1 SGHVS, CDR2 FQNEAQ. V was clipped by 7 bases and J by 4 bases, with 16 bases between them. CDR3 sequence (DNA): TGTGCCAGCAAAGGTCCGTGGGGTTTAGAGACCCAGTACTTC. Protein: CASKGPWGLETQYF.

The V gene is TRBV6-6, the J gene TRBJ1-2; a possible D gene is TRBD1 (6 bases). V lost 5 bases to trimming and J lost 6 bases, with 10 bases between them. The V gene's germline CDR1 is MNHNY and CDR2 SVGAGI (reference sequence). CDR3 length: 12 amino acids. DNA for the CDR3: TGTGCCAGCAGTAACACAGGGAATGGCTACACCTTC. This codes for CASSNTGNGYTF.

This chain joins TRBV4-1 and TRBJ2-3; 7 nucleotides line up with TRBD1. V dropped 5 bases and J dropped 1; count of bases not matched to a gene: 6. The CDR3 is made up of 15 amino acids. Germline V gene lookup returns CDR1 MGHRA and CDR2 YSYEKL. For the CDR3, the DNA is TGCGCCAGCAGCTATCCGGGGACAGGCACAGATACGCAGTATTTT. This gives the protein CASSYPGTGTDTQYF.

The V and J genes are TRBV2 and TRBJ2-7, with D maybe TRBD1 (6 bases). CDR1 is SNHLY, CDR2 FYNNEI, per germline. CDR3 length equals 14 residues. The germline V and J ends were trimmed by 5 bases and 0 bases, with 11 bases remaining between them. As DNA, the CDR3 is TGTGCCAGCAGTTATGGGACATACTCCTACGAGCAGTACTTC. It encodes CASSYGTYSYEQYF. The complete variable domain, with remaining parts taken from reference TRBV2 and TRBJ2-7, reads EPEVTQTPSHQVTQMGQEVILRCVPISNHLYFYWYRQILGQKVEFLVSFYNNEISEKSEIFDDQFSVERPDGSNFTLKIRSTKLEDSAMYFCASSYGTYSYEQYFGPGTRLTVT.

Details on this clone: One end of the junction varies from germline; a read error may be responsible. The V gene is TRBV6-1, the J gene TRBJ2-7; TRBD1 agrees at 7 bases. In germline, CDR1 is MNHNS, CDR2 SASEGT. The CDR3 runs to 14 residues. CDR3 in amino acids: CACSAVTGSFEQYF. CDR3 sequence (DNA): TGTGCCTGCAGTGCCGTGACAGGGTCCTTCGAGCAGTACTTC.